This T cell receptor beta chain was documented in a study of T cell repertoires in cytomegalovirus infection. At the level of the study: Carrying CMV and the relevant HLA type showed in public TCR beta signatures.

This clonotype was counted at least ten times. TCRdb analysed the reads with MiXCR anew, one entry per CDR3 protein. The sample records roughly 100,000 distinct CDR3 sequences, 15% to 20% being singletons. Material for sequencing was PBMCs. The sequence came from a human donor in good health (CMV status not recorded). Some clones in this sample may be carry-over from other donors' samples.

Written as DNA, the CDR3 is TGTGCCAGCAGCCGGACTAGCGGGGGATGGACGCAGTATTTT. Its translation: CASSRTSGGWTQYF. This chain connects TRBV7-2 to TRBJ2-3, with 13 nucleotides matching TRBD2. The CDR3 is made up of 14 amino acids. The ends lost 5 bases at V and 9 bases at J; junction bases unmatched: 5. The germline CDR1 and CDR2 sequences are SGHTA and FQGNSA.